This T cell receptor beta chain appears in the sequencing data of a study of blood T cells in healthy people across ages. Regarding the study as a whole: Among T cells, TCR beta diversity per million cells dropped roughly linearly as age rose. The study could not conclusively compare naive and antigen-experienced cells, given its unsorted PBMCs.

The use of a sample-barcoded 5' primer and a J-beta primer mix characterized a second PCR of about 7 to 12 cycles. TCRdb re-analysed the 5' RACE reads in MiXCR, keeping a single row per CDR3 protein. The sample lists 1.5 million to 2 million distinct CDR3 sequences, 28% occurring once. In regard to this clonotype: What it binds is not known.

Every sample yielded at least 6 million isolated PBMCs. CDR3 length equals 16 residues. Deletions cut 6 bases from V and 4 bases from J, with 21 bases between. Germline V gene lookup returns CDR1 SNHLY and CDR2 FYNNEI. The origin of this receptor is a woman aged 25 to 39 in good health. Sequencing was done on a sample of blood. The rearrangement uses TRBV2 and TRBJ1-1, with D perhaps matching TRBD1 (5 bases). The CDR3 loop reads CASSARALPGGTEAFF. The CDR3 bases are TGTGCCAGCAGCGCACGGGCCCTACCGGGGGGCACTGAAGCTTTCTTT. Full variable domain (rest looked up from reference TRBV2 and TRBJ1-1): EPEVTQTPSHQVTQMGQEVILRCVPISNHLYFYWYRQILGQKVEFLVSFYNNEISEKSEIFDDQFSVERPDGSNFTLKIRSTKLEDSAMYFCASSARALPGGTEAFFGQGTRLTVV.